This TCR beta chain originates from a study of T-cell memory formation after mild COVID-19. Study-wide results and caveats: Cross-reactive memory seemingly joined, as some responding clones were found in pre-infection memory.

The CDR3 covers 16 residues. The junction had 4 bases not matched to a gene; V was cut back by 0 bases and J by 1 base. Germline V CDR1 and CDR2: SGDLS, YYNGEE. Amplification by 5'RACE using constant-segment primers produced TCR alpha and TCR beta cDNA libraries that carried sample barcodes and UMIs. TCRdb redid the calling of the 5' RACE reads with MiXCR, one entry per CDR3 protein. The sample lists around 310,000 distinct CDR3 sequences, more than 15% occurring once. This clonotype was seen only a few times. Antigen unknown. This clonotype was obtained from a man aged 18 to 30 who had mild COVID-19 (a few samples of this study predate the infection). Cell type and time point are not known. The rearrangement links TRBV9 to TRBJ2-1; TRBD2 matches at 7 bases. Specimen: PBMCs or a T cell subset sorted from them (not recorded which). This CDR3 reads CASSVVGRGSYNEQFF. The CDR3 bases are TGTGCCAGCAGCGTAGTCGGGCGGGGGTCCTACAATGAGCAGTTCTTC.